The 16 T cell receptor beta chains below were found in one sample sequenced in a study of blood T cell repertoires in COVID-19. The data were produced by immunoSEQ multiplex PCR, yet TCRdb's version contains in-frame clones alone and is incomplete. Among over 40,000 clones, roughly 80% were seen once, and the ten largest hold about 7%. Sample: peripheral blood. The source of these receptors is a man between 60 and 70 years old with active COVID-19.

This chain connects TRBV5-1 to TRBJ2-7; 7 bases map to TRBD2. The V gene's germline CDR1 is SGHRS and CDR2 YFSETQ. The length of the CDR3 is 14 residues. V was pared by 0 bases and J by 4 bases, with 4 bases of the junction left unmatched. CDR3 sequence: CASSLDGGRYEQYF. In DNA form, the CDR3 reads TGCGCCAGCAGCTTGGACGGGGGGAGGTACGAGCAGTACTTC.

This chain links TRBV7-9 with TRBJ2-4, with 14 bases that match TRBD2. Unmatched junction bases numbered 7, after V lost 2 bases and J lost 7 bases. Per the germline V gene, CDR1 is SEHNR and CDR2 is FQNEAQ (reference sequence). The CDR3 covers 17 residues. The CDR3 sequence: CASSLWGLAGVGNIQYF. In nucleotides, the CDR3 is TGTGCCAGCAGCTTATGGGGACTAGCGGGAGTTGGGAACATTCAGTACTTC.

V and J are TRBV4-1 and TRBJ2-1, with 7 bases that match TRBD2. Germline CDR1 MGHRA, CDR2 YSYEKL. J lost 5 bases, V lost 4 bases, and 11 bases had no gene match. This CDR3 has 16 residues. The CDR3 region has the DNA TGCGCCAGCAGCCCTCAGCGGGAAGCAACTAACAATGAGCAGTTCTTC. It yields the protein CASSPQREATNNEQFF.

The chain's CDR3 is CASSEDVTGGWGYTF. In DNA form, the CDR3 reads TGTGCCAGCAGTGAAGACGTAACAGGGGGCTGGGGCTACACCTTC. The rearrangement uses TRBV28 and TRBJ1-2, with 9 nucleotides matching TRBD1. CDR3 length: 15 amino acids. The junction had 12 bases not matched to a gene; V was cut back by 5 bases and J by 8 bases. CDR1 MDHEN and CDR2 SYDVKM come from the germline V gene.

The chain is built from TRBV2 and TRBJ2-7; a weak D match, TRBD1 (5 bases). Trimming removed 7 bases at V and 5 bases at J, with 15 bases between. Germline assignment: CDR1 SNHLY and CDR2 FYNNEI. CDR3 length equals 13 residues. The CDR3 reads CASTRDRSDEQYF. CDR3 coding DNA: TGTGCCAGCACCAGGGATAGATCGGACGAGCAGTACTTC.

The J gene is TRBJ2-1, the V gene TRBV27, with D possibly matching TRBD2 (5 bases). Trimming took 2 bases from V and 6 from J, leaving 14 bases between them. The CDR3 runs 15 residues. The germline V gene encodes CDR1 MNHEY and CDR2 SMNVEV (reference sequence). The CDR3 sequence: CASSLHFRGLNEQFF. The CDR3 coding sequence is TGTGCCAGCAGTTTACATTTCCGAGGACTCAATGAGCAGTTCTTC.

The rearrangement uses TRBV15 and TRBJ1-2; D not resolved. Germline values: CDR1 LNHNV, CDR2 YYDKDF (reference sequence). The V gene lost 3 bases and the J gene lost 5 bases, with 7 bases spanning the gap. There are 12 residues in the CDR3. The CDR3 sequence is CATSRSGYGYTF. CDR3 DNA: TGTGCCACCAGCAGGTCGGGATATGGCTACACCTTC.

This clone came up a few times. The V and J genes are TRBV6-5 and TRBJ2-2, with 7 bases that match TRBD1. Germline CDR1 reads MNHEY; CDR2 reads SVGAGI. V lost 4 bases and J lost 6; bases outside the gene matches: 2. This CDR3 has 13 residues. CDR3 sequence reads: CASSFQGAGELFF. CDR3 nucleotide sequence: TGTGCCAGCAGTTTCCAGGGGGCCGGGGAGCTGTTTTTT.

This chain links TRBV7-2 with TRBJ2-7; 8 positions agree with TRBD1. Germline V gene data show CDR1 as SGHTA and CDR2 as FQGNSA. The CDR3 loop spans 15 amino acids. J gave up 4 bases and V 2 bases, and 7 bases lay outside the gene matches. This chain's CDR3 is CASSLKQGAGYEQYF. As DNA, the CDR3 is TGTGCCAGCAGCTTAAAGCAGGGGGCGGGTTACGAGCAGTACTTC.

The chain links TRBV5-1 to TRBJ2-3, with 14 bases lining up with TRBD2. This CDR3 spans 16 amino acids. Germline loops: CDR1 SGHRS, CDR2 YFSETQ. The J segment lost 2 bases and the V segment lost 3 bases, leaving 2 bases of the junction unmatched. This CDR3 is CASSSGLAGATDTQYF. The CDR3 region has the DNA TGCGCCAGCAGCTCGGGACTAGCGGGAGCCACAGATACGCAGTATTTT.

This clone has a handful of counts. The J gene is TRBJ2-1, the V gene TRBV28; 8 bases align to TRBD2. V lost 6 bases and J lost 4; bases outside the gene matches: 11. Germline V gene data show CDR1 as MDHEN and CDR2 as SYDVKM. The CDR3 is 16 amino acids. The CDR3: CASSTLSGSEYNEQFF. The DNA for the CDR3 is TGTGCCAGCAGCACACTGAGCGGGAGCGAATACAATGAGCAGTTCTTC.

This clone has a single count. This chain links TRBV11-2 with TRBJ2-7, with D maybe TRBD2 (5 bases). The CDR3 runs 14 residues. The V end lost 3 bases, the J end lost 7 bases, and 16 bases lay between the germline ends. Per the germline V gene, CDR1 is SGHAT and CDR2 is FQNNGV. This CDR3 is CASSFGSGFGEQYF. Here the CDR3 DNA reads TGTGCCAGCAGCTTTGGATCGGGGTTCGGGGAGCAGTACTTC. Variable domain in full (rest from reference TRBV11-2 and TRBJ2-7): EAGVAQSPRYKIIEKRQSVAFWCNPISGHATLYWYQQILGQGPKLLIQFQNNGVVDDSQLPKDRFSAERLKGVDSTLKIQPAKLEDSAVYLCASSFGSGFGEQYFGPGTRLTVT.

This clone was seen a handful of times. The chain combines TRBV7-9 with TRBJ2-1, with TRBD2 matching over 11 bases. Germline values: CDR1 SEHNR, CDR2 FQNEAQ (reference sequence). V lost 3 bases, J lost 3 bases, and 10 bases stayed unmatched. The CDR3 extends over 18 amino acids. CDR3 protein: CASSLGLAGGLYYNEQFF. The CDR3 region has the DNA TGTGCCAGCAGCTTGGGGCTAGCGGGAGGACTATACTACAATGAGCAGTTCTTC. The full variable domain, completed using reference TRBV7-9 and TRBJ2-1, is DTGVSQNPRHKITKRGQNVTFRCDPISEHNRLYWYRQTLGQGPEFLTYFQNEAQLEKSRLLSDRFSAERPKGSFSTLEIQRTEQGDSAMYLCASSLGLAGGLYYNEQFFGPGTRLTVL.

With regard to this clone: Within the sample, other DNA sequences also encode this same CDR3. This rearrangement joins TRBV28 to TRBJ1-5, with 8 bases that match TRBD1. CDR3 length: 15 amino acids. CDR1 is MDHEN and CDR2 is SYDVKM in the germline V gene. Losses at the gene ends were 2 bases for V and 4 bases for J; bases not matched to a gene: 4. The CDR3 DNA sequence: TGTGCCAGCAGTTTAGGACAGGGTTTAAATCAGCCCCAGCATTTT. It codes for CASSLGQGLNQPQHF.

The V gene is TRBV10-3, the J gene TRBJ2-7; TRBD1 aligns across 11 bases. The CDR3 has 15 amino acids. Trimming took 3 bases from V and 2 from J; bases not matched to a gene: 3. CDR1 is ENHRY and CDR2 is SYGVKD in the germline V gene. The CDR3 bases are TGTGCCATCAGTGATCCGGGACAGGGGGCCTACGAGCAGTACTTC. Its translation: CAISDPGQGAYEQYF.

A note on this clone: It is likely a read error, because the conserved phenylalanine at the end of the CDR3 is missing. The DNA is omitted, as the CDR3 cannot be located on it reliably, and the CDR3 follows TCRdb's listing. The V call is TRBV5-6, the J call TRBJ2-3; the listed D gene, TRBD2, was not tested against the DNA. Germline V CDR1 and CDR2: SGHDT, YYEEEE. The CDR3 length equals 12 residues, ends included. CDR3: CASSQELAAFVL.